This T cell receptor (beta chain) emerged from a study of blood T cell repertoires in COVID-19. The germline V gene has CDR1 LNHDA and CDR2 SQIVND (reference sequence). There are 14 residues in the CDR3. The germline V and J ends were trimmed by 0 bases and 9 bases, with 15 bases remaining between them. Authors' processing steps: Amplified reference gene primers provided the basis for estimating nucleated cell counts. Libraries were prepared by immunoSEQ multiplex PCR; TCRdb keeps only in-frame clonotypes and omits some of them. The D gene and trimming were derived from the DNA, and the V and J assignments and clone size from that table. The sample shows 85,000 to 110,000 clones, around 88% of them seen only once.

The specimen was peripheral blood. This TCR was sampled from a human donor in a cohort sampled during active COVID-19. The genes are TRBV19 and TRBJ2-7; D may be TRBD2 (5 bases). The CDR3, as DNA: TGTGCCAGTAGTATAGATCGTAACGGGATCGGGCAGTACTTC. It yields the protein CASSIDRNGIGQYF.